Included here is one T cell receptor beta chain sequence, with context. What it recognizes is unknown. TCRdb reprocessed the 5' RACE reads with MiXCR, giving one entry per CDR3 protein. The sample has roughly 600,000 distinct CDR3 sequences, more than 15% seen once. This specimen comes from a study of T-cell memory formation after mild COVID-19. Broader study findings: Clones shrinking between day 15 and 85 showed a balanced CD4/CD8 split, and those that grew later tilted toward CD4+. There was no confirmation that second-wave clones peaking on day 37 were SARS-CoV-2 specific. Among CD4+ contracting clones, most were CM and EM, and CD8+ ones EMRA.

The CDR3 contains 16 residues. V gave up 3 bases and J gave up 7 bases, with 18 bases separating them. Germline CDR1 KGHDR, CDR2 SFDVKD. What was sequenced was PBMCs or a T cell subset sorted from them (not recorded which). The J gene is TRBJ2-1, the V gene TRBV24-1; either TRBD1 or TRBD2 may supply D (5 bases each). The TCR sequence derives from an adult woman who had mild COVID-19 (a few samples of this study predate the infection). Cell type and time point are not known. In DNA form, the CDR3 reads TGTGCCACCAGTGATATTGGCCGGGGCGAGAGGAATGAGCAGTTCTTC. Translated, it gives CATSDIGRGERNEQFF.